This T cell receptor (beta chain) was sequenced during a study of glioma-infiltrating T cells after dendritic cell vaccination. Whole-study context: Treatment, given 2003 to 2012, was autologous tumor lysate-pulsed dendritic cell vaccination.

Produced via immunoSEQ multiplex PCR; TCRdb's table is partial and in-frame only. The table lists tens of thousands of clones, around 86% of them singletons. Whole-study findings and limits: Higher pretreatment TIL content predicted longer progression-free time and survival. Higher TCR clonality did not directly relate to longer survival.

Patients had residual fresh-frozen tumor tissue and more than two years of survival data. The sample holds a few counts of this clone. Antigen: not known. The sequences come from blood, collected before dendritic cell vaccination. This TCR came from a human donor with glioblastoma.

The chain's CDR3 is CASSLKGLDNSPLHF. The CDR3 DNA follows: TGCGCCAGCAGCTTAAAGGGGCTGGATAATTCACCCCTCCACTTT. The chain uses TRBV5-1 and TRBJ1-6, with D possibly being TRBD1 (5 bases). This CDR3 has 15 residues. Deletions cut 2 bases from V and 5 bases from J, with 11 bases between. Germline loops: CDR1 SGHRS, CDR2 YFSETQ.